One and the same sample provided the 14 T cell receptor beta chains below, sequenced in a study of cytomegalovirus exposure and HLA in healthy donors. Both 60 Vbeta primers and 13 Jbeta primers went into the PCR. Clones were sequenced by immunoSEQ multiplex PCR, and TCRdb holds only the in-frame ones, with some missing. This table lists about 41,000 clones. The sequenced sample was PBMCs. These receptors originate from a man aged 25-40 years in good health and CMV-seronegative.

This chain joins TRBV5-1 and TRBJ2-7, with 12 positions matching TRBD2. This CDR3 contains 15 residues. CDR1 SGHRS and CDR2 YFSETQ come from the germline V gene. The ends lost 4 bases at V and 6 bases at J; junction bases unmatched: 8. DNA of the CDR3: TGCGCCAGCAGCCCCCTAGCGGGAGGGACCTGCGAGCAGTACTTC. It translates to CASSPLAGGTCEQYF.

The rearrangement uses TRBV9 and TRBJ2-4; D unresolved. Between the trimmed V and J ends, which lost 4 bases and 0 bases, there was a span of 14 bases. Per the germline V gene, CDR1 is SGDLS and CDR2 is YYNGEE. The CDR3 runs to 16 residues. CDR3 in DNA: TGTGCCAGCAGCCCATCAGGTACCGGAGCCAAAAACATTCAGTACTTC. Its translation is CASSPSGTGAKNIQYF.

V gene TRBV18 combines with J gene TRBJ2-1; 10 bases map to TRBD2. CDR3 size: 16 residues. The V and J ends lost 3 bases and 2 bases, in that order; junction bases with no gene match: 4. Germline V gene data show CDR1 as KGHSH and CDR2 as LQKENI. CDR3 sequence reads: CASSPFTSGTYNEQFF. CDR3 nucleotide sequence: TGTGCCAGCTCACCGTTTACTAGCGGGACCTACAATGAGCAGTTCTTC. Looking up the rest from reference TRBV18 and TRBJ2-1 gives the full variable domain: NAGVMQNPRHLVRRRGQEARLRCSPMKGHSHVYWYRQLPEEGLKFMVYLQKENIIDESGMPKERFSAEFPKEGPSILRIQQVVRGDSAAYFCASSPFTSGTYNEQFFGPGTRLTVL.

The J gene is TRBJ2-3, the V gene TRBV30; D perhaps matches TRBD1 (6 bases). Germline CDR1 GTSNPN, CDR2 SVGIG (reference sequence). The CDR3 is 12 residues long. V shed 0 bases and J shed 10 bases, with 11 bases lying between them. The CDR3 is CAWSVRQGSQYF. The CDR3 DNA is TGTGCCTGGAGTGTACGGCAGGGGTCGCAGTATTTT.

The rearrangement links TRBV15 to TRBJ2-1; a weak D match, TRBD2 (6 bases). This CDR3 comprises 16 residues. Germline V lookup: CDR1 LNHNV, CDR2 YYDKDF (reference sequence). Trimming removed 0 bases from V and 8 bases from J, with 17 bases in between. CDR3 loop: CATSREKRERRDEQFF. CDR3 coding DNA: TGTGCCACCAGCAGAGAAAAACGGGAGAGGCGGGATGAGCAGTTCTTC.

Note on this clone: The junction differs from germline at one of its ends, possibly a read error. This chain links TRBV9 with TRBJ1-1, with D perhaps matching TRBD1 (5 bases). Germline V gives CDR1 SGDLS, CDR2 YYNGEE. The CDR3 has 19 residues. This chain's CDR3 is CASSVDTGGIHEKNTEDFF. As DNA, the CDR3 is TGTGCCAGCAGCGTAGATACAGGTGGAATACACGAGAAGAACACTGAAGATTTCTTT. Looking up the rest from reference TRBV9 and TRBJ1-1 gives the full variable domain: DSGVTQTPKHLITATGQRVTLRCSPRSGDLSVYWYQQSLDQGLQFLIQYYNGEERAKGNILERFSAQQFPDLHSELNLSSLELGDSALYFCASSVDTGGIHEKNTEDFFGQGTRLTVV.

V is TRBV4-1 and J is TRBJ1-4, with 7 bases identical to TRBD1. Per germline, CDR1 MGHRA and CDR2 YSYEKL. V lost 5 bases and J lost 4; bases outside the gene matches: 7. This CDR3 is 15 amino acids long. The CDR3 DNA sequence: TGCGCCAGCAGCACCAGGGGGACCCTTAATGAAAAACTGTTTTTT. As protein: CASSTRGTLNEKLFF.

V and J are TRBV5-1 and TRBJ2-7; the D gene is possibly TRBD1 (6 bases). This CDR3 spans 14 amino acids. Per germline, CDR1 SGHRS and CDR2 YFSETQ. The V gene lost 0 bases and the J gene lost 8 bases, with 15 bases spanning the gap. As DNA, the CDR3 is TGCGCCAGCAGCTTGGGACAGGATACAGTCAAGCAGTACTTC. Protein sequence: CASSLGQDTVKQYF. The variable domain in full, completed from reference TRBV5-1 and TRBJ2-7, reads KAGVTQTPRYLIKTRGQQVTLSCSPISGHRSVSWYQQTPGQGLQFLFEYFSETQRNKGNFPGRFSGRQFSNSRSEMNVSTLELGDSALYLCASSLGQDTVKQYFGPGTRLTVT.

The V and J genes are TRBV5-1 and TRBJ1-1; 7 nucleotides line up with TRBD1. Trimming cost V 5 bases and J 1 base; bases outside gene matches: 11. CDR1 SGHRS and CDR2 YFSETQ come from the germline V gene. The CDR3 is 16 residues long. CDR3 sequence: CASSSIPRTGNTEAFF. CDR3 in DNA: TGCGCCAGCAGTTCAATACCTCGGACAGGGAACACTGAAGCTTTCTTT.

The V and J genes are TRBV18 and TRBJ1-2, with D perhaps TRBD1 (5 bases). V dropped 2 bases and J dropped 8 bases, with 12 bases sitting between them. Germline lookup yields CDR1 KGHSH and CDR2 LQKENI. The CDR3 is made up of 13 amino acids. CDR3: CASSPGPGDGYTF. The CDR3 DNA is TGTGCCAGCTCACCAGGTCCGGGGGACGGCTACACCTTC.

The V gene is TRBV7-8, the J gene TRBJ2-5, with a tentative D call TRBD2 (5 bases). Germline V gene sequence: CDR1 SGHVS, CDR2 FQNEAQ. V lost 5 bases and J lost 6, with 19 bases in between. The CDR3 is 15 amino acids. CDR3 residues: CASSPSPGIRQTQYF. The CDR3 bases are TGTGCCAGCAGCCCTAGCCCCGGAATAAGGCAGACCCAGTACTTC.

DNA for the CDR3: TGTGCCAGCAGCGAAACTAGCGGGGGGGCGGGTGGTCAAGACATTCAGTACTTC. This codes for CASSETSGGAGGQDIQYF. The chain carries TRBV7-2 and TRBJ2-4; 13 nucleotides match TRBD2. Germline trimming cut 5 bases from V and 8 bases from J; bases unmatched to any gene: 15. CDR3 size: 18 residues. The germline CDR1 and CDR2 sequences are SGHTA and FQGNSA.

The CDR3 DNA is TGCAGCGTTTCAGGACTAGTACCAGATACGCAGTATTTT. Residues: CSVSGLVPDTQYF. This chain joins TRBV29-1 and TRBJ2-3; 7 positions agree with TRBD2. The CDR3 covers 13 residues. J gave up 4 bases and V 5 bases, and 6 bases lay outside the gene matches. The germline V gene encodes CDR1 SQVTM and CDR2 ANQGSEA.

This chain connects TRBV7-3 to TRBJ2-2, with 7 bases that match TRBD1. CDR1 is SGHTA, CDR2 FQGTGA, per germline. V trimming: 5 bases; J trimming: 3 bases; junction bases outside the gene matches: 6. This CDR3 has 15 residues. The CDR3 is CASSPRQGYTGELFF. In DNA, the CDR3 is TGTGCCAGCAGCCCCAGACAGGGTTACACCGGGGAGCTGTTTTTT.